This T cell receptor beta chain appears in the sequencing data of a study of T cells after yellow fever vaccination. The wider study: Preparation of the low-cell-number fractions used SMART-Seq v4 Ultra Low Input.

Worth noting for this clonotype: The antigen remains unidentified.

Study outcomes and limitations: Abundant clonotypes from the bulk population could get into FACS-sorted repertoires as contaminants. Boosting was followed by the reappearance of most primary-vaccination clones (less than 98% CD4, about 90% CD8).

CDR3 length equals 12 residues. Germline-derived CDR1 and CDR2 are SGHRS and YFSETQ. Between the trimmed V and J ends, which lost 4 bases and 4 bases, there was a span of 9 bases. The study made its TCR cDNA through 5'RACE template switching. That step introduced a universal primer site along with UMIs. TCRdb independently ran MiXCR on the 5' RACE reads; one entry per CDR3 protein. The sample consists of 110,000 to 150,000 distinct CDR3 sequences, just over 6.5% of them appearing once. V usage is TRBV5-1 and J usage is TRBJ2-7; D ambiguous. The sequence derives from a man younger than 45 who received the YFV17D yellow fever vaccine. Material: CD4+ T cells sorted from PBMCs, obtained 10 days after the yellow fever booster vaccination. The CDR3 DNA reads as TGCGCCAGCAGCCCCAGTAGGTACGAGCAGTACTTC. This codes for CASSPSRYEQYF.